These 28 T cell receptor beta chains came from one sample sequenced in a study of T cell responses to AZD1222 COVID-19 vaccine. Method: immunoSEQ multiplex PCR; TCRdb's copy keeps in-frame clones and lacks some. The table has more than 100,000 clones, around 89% seen once. Specimen: peripheral blood, collected on day 0 of AZD1222 vaccination. The receptors were sampled from an adult in good health.

The chain is built from TRBV5-1 and TRBJ2-5; TRBD1 might be the D (6 bases). From germline, CDR1 is SGHRS and CDR2 YFSETQ. The CDR3 sequence is 15 residues long. V was shortened by 5 bases and J by 2 bases, with 16 bases between the two germline ends. The CDR3 sequence: CASSRTDPSQETQYF. The DNA for the CDR3 is TGCGCCAGCAGTCGGACAGACCCATCTCAAGAGACCCAGTACTTC.

This chain joins TRBV11-1 and TRBJ1-1, with 11 nucleotides matching TRBD1. The CDR3 covers 15 residues. CDR1 is SGHAT and CDR2 is FQDESV in the germline V gene (reference sequence). J gave up 3 bases and V 4 bases, and 4 bases lay outside the gene matches. CDR3 region: CASSSDRGLDTEAFF. The CDR3 coding sequence is TGTGCCAGCAGCTCGGACAGGGGGCTCGACACTGAAGCTTTCTTT.

The chain combines TRBV9 with TRBJ1-2, with a weak D call TRBD1 (5 bases). V shed 3 bases and J shed 2 bases, with 14 bases lying between them. Germline values: CDR1 SGDLS, CDR2 YYNGEE. The CDR3 loop spans 15 amino acids. CDR3 in amino acids: CASSAPGGGNYGYTF. CDR3 nucleotide sequence: TGTGCCAGCAGCGCCCCCGGGGGTGGGAACTATGGCTACACCTTC.

The chain has TRBV7-9 and TRBJ2-6, with no clear D. CDR3 length: 14 amino acids. Germline V gene sequence: CDR1 SEHNR, CDR2 FQNEAQ (reference sequence). Trimming took off 5 bases at V and 11 bases at J, with 16 bases between the two ends. CDR3 bases: TGTGCCAGCAGCCCGGTTCAGTGGGGTGACGTCCTGACTTTC. It translates to CASSPVQWGDVLTF. Together with reference TRBV7-9 and TRBJ2-6, the CDR3 gives the full variable domain: DTGVSQNPRHKITKRGQNVTFRCDPISEHNRLYWYRQTLGQGPEFLTYFQNEAQLEKSRLLSDRFSAERPKGSFSTLEIQRTEQGDSAMYLCASSPVQWGDVLTFGAGSRLTVL.

V gene TRBV7-9 combines with J gene TRBJ1-1; D not certain. V was cut by 1 base and J by 8 bases, with 5 bases left in between. CDR3 length: 11 residues. Germline CDR1 is SEHNR and CDR2 is FQNEAQ (reference sequence). CDR3 coding DNA: TGTGCCAGCAGCTTAGGACGGGAAGCTTTCTTT. Its translation is CASSLGREAFF.

The gene calls are TRBV6-2 or TRBV6-3 and TRBJ1-4, with D perhaps TRBD1 (6 bases). Germline assignment: CDR1 MNHEY and CDR2 SVGEGT. Trimming left V 4 bases short and J 2 bases short, with 14 bases between. The CDR3 runs 16 residues. The CDR3 here is CASSSYLGGTNEKLFF. The CDR3 coding sequence is TGTGCCAGCAGTTCATATTTAGGGGGGACTAATGAAAAACTGTTTTTT.

This chain connects TRBV6-5 to TRBJ1-4; D unresolved. The CDR3 has 12 amino acids. Trimming left V 7 bases short and J 7 bases short, with 10 bases between. CDR1 MNHEY and CDR2 SVGAGI come from the germline V gene. The CDR3 DNA reads TGTGCCAGCATTACAAGCGGTGAAAAACTGTTTTTT. Translation: CASITSGEKLFF.

The rearrangement links TRBV6-5 to TRBJ2-7, with D perhaps TRBD1 (5 bases). Trimming removed 2 bases at V and 3 bases at J, with 8 bases between. The CDR3 covers 13 residues. The germline CDR1 and CDR2 sequences are MNHEY and SVGAGI. The CDR3 sequence is CASSYADSYEQYF. CDR3 DNA sequence: TGTGCCAGCAGTTACGCCGACAGCTACGAGCAGTACTTC.

The chain joins TRBV5-6 to TRBJ1-2; D call uncertain. Germline V CDR1 and CDR2: SGHDT, YYEEEE. The CDR3 runs 14 residues. V was cut by 3 bases and J by 4 bases, with 13 bases left in between. The CDR3 DNA sequence: TGTGCCAGCAGCTCGGGAACGGCCGTCTATGGCTACACCTTC. Its translation: CASSSGTAVYGYTF.

The V call is TRBV5-5, the J call TRBJ1-2; maybe TRBD1 (6 bases). CDR3 length: 16 amino acids. The germline V and J ends were trimmed by 7 bases and 8 bases, with 27 bases remaining between them. Germline-derived CDR1 and CDR2 are SGHKS and YYEKEE (reference sequence). The CDR3 loop is CASAAPRGRGEGGYTF. CDR3 DNA: TGTGCCAGCGCCGCCCCCCGGGGGCGGGGTGAAGGGGGCTACACCTTC.

The chain carries TRBV24-1 and TRBJ1-3, with 10 bases fitting TRBD1. This CDR3 spans 16 amino acids. J gave up 2 bases and V 2 bases, and 2 bases lay outside the gene matches. Germline V lookup: CDR1 KGHDR, CDR2 SFDVKD. CDR3 in DNA: TGTGCCACCAGTGATTCCGGGACAGGGGCTGGAAACACCATATATTTT. Protein sequence: CATSDSGTGAGNTIYF.

Concerning this clone: Additional DNA sequences in this sample encode the identical CDR3. The chain links TRBV9 to TRBJ1-3; a possible D gene is TRBD1 (6 bases). The CDR3 consists of 15 residues. Trimming shortened V by 7 bases and J by 0 bases, and 14 bases separated the two germline ends. Per the germline V gene, CDR1 is SGDLS and CDR2 is YYNGEE. CDR3 sequence reads: CASSVGGTSGNTIYF. As DNA, the CDR3 is TGTGCCAGCTCCGTAGGGGGTACCTCTGGAAACACCATATATTTT.

This CDR3 reads CAISASRDSQGTGELFF. CDR3 DNA: TGTGCCATCAGTGCTTCACGGGACAGCCAAGGCACCGGGGAGCTGTTTTTT. This chain joins TRBV10-3 and TRBJ2-2; TRBD1 matches at 7 bases. J lost 4 bases, V lost 4 bases, and 12 bases had no gene match. The CDR3 runs to 17 residues. Germline CDR1 reads ENHRY; CDR2 reads SYGVKD.

The V and J genes are TRBV28 and TRBJ1-2; D ambiguous. CDR3 length: 15 residues. Germline CDR1 MDHEN, CDR2 SYDVKM. Trimming shortened V by 5 bases and J by 4 bases, and 17 bases separated the two germline ends. For the CDR3, the DNA is TGTGCCAGCAGTCCGGGCAGCTTGAGCGGCTATGGCTACACCTTC. It encodes CASSPGSLSGYGYTF.

V gene TRBV9 combines with J gene TRBJ1-1; D not resolved. The CDR3 has 13 residues. In germline, CDR1 is SGDLS, CDR2 YYNGEE. Trimming stripped 4 bases from V and 1 base from J, with 8 bases between. The CDR3 sequence: CASSTNRNTEAFF. The CDR3, as DNA: TGTGCCAGCAGCACCAATCGGAACACTGAAGCTTTCTTT.

The chain recombines TRBV5-4 with TRBJ2-7; 7 positions agree with TRBD1. This CDR3 spans 13 amino acids. CDR1 is SGHNT, CDR2 YYREEE, per germline (reference sequence). The junction had 4 bases not matched to a gene; V was cut back by 4 bases and J by 3 bases. In DNA form, the CDR3 reads TGTGCCAGCAGCGCCCAGGGGGTCTACGAGCAGTACTTC. It is translated as CASSAQGVYEQYF.

V usage is TRBV28 and J usage is TRBJ1-2; D not certain. The V gene lost 3 bases and the J gene lost 3 bases, with 5 bases spanning the gap. This CDR3 spans 12 amino acids. Germline V lookup: CDR1 MDHEN, CDR2 SYDVKM. The CDR3 spells CASSFRDYGYTF. CDR3 bases: TGTGCCAGCAGTTTTCGCGACTATGGCTACACCTTC.

The chain uses TRBV4-2 and TRBJ1-1; D not resolved. V gave up 3 bases and J gave up 0 bases, with 8 bases separating them. Germline V gene data show CDR1 as LGHNA and CDR2 as YNFKEQ. The CDR3 spans 14 residues. CDR3 nucleotides: TGTGCCAGCAGCCAGGATAGTATGAACACTGAAGCTTTCTTT. Amino acid sequence: CASSQDSMNTEAFF.

The chain uses TRBV9 and TRBJ2-5; D is possibly TRBD1 (6 bases). The CDR3 contains 15 residues. V dropped 0 bases and J dropped 1 base, with 10 bases sitting between them. Germline values: CDR1 SGDLS, CDR2 YYNGEE. CDR3 sequence: CASSVAAGAQETQYF. The CDR3 DNA reads TGTGCCAGCAGCGTAGCGGCAGGGGCCCAAGAGACCCAGTACTTC.

J is TRBJ2-2 and V is TRBV7-8; TRBD2 matches at 10 bases. Unmatched junction bases numbered 2, after V lost 2 bases and J lost 2 bases. The CDR3 is 16 residues long. The germline V gene has CDR1 SGHVS and CDR2 FQNEAQ. The CDR3 loop reads CASSLTSGDNTGELFF. The CDR3 DNA follows: TGTGCCAGCAGCTTAACTAGCGGGGACAACACCGGGGAGCTGTTTTTT. The full variable domain, in which reference TRBV7-8 and TRBJ2-2 provide the parts outside the CDR3, is GAGVSQSPRYKVAKRGQDVALRCDPISGHVSLFWYQQALGQGPEFLTYFQNEAQLDKSGLPSDRFFAERPEGSVSTLKIQRTQQEDSAVYLCASSLTSGDNTGELFFGEGSRLTVL.

The chain combines TRBV12-5 with TRBJ2-3; unclear D gene. The germline gives CDR1 LGHNT, CDR2 FRNRAP. The CDR3 is 13 residues long. V was clipped by 7 bases and J by 4 bases, with 12 bases between them. The CDR3 nucleotides are TGTGCTAGTGCCTTGGTGGGTTCAGATACGCAGTATTTT. Its translation: CASALVGSDTQYF.

V is TRBV6-5 and J is TRBJ2-1; the match to TRBD1 covers 9 bases. Trimming cost V 4 bases and J 2 bases; bases outside gene matches: 6. This CDR3 has 16 amino acids. CDR1 and CDR2 (germline): MNHEY, SVGAGI. The CDR3 DNA reads TGTGCCAGCAGTTCAACGACAGGGGGTCCCTACAATGAGCAGTTCTTC. Its translation is CASSSTTGGPYNEQFF.

The J gene is TRBJ1-5, the V gene TRBV6-2 or TRBV6-3, with D maybe TRBD1 (6 bases). V was pared by 0 bases and J by 2 bases, with 11 bases between. Germline lookup yields CDR1 MNHEY and CDR2 SVGEGT. The CDR3 loop spans 16 amino acids. DNA of the CDR3: TGTGCCAGCAGTTACTCGACAGGTGGAGGCAATCAGCCCCAGCATTTT. Translated, it gives CASSYSTGGGNQPQHF.

This chain connects TRBV5-1 to TRBJ2-1; possibly TRBD1 or TRBD2 for D (5 bases each). Germline V CDR1 and CDR2: SGHRS, YFSETQ. This CDR3 contains 15 residues. The germline V and J ends were trimmed by 3 bases and 5 bases, with 15 bases remaining between them. The CDR3 reads CASSSGTPGNNEQFF. The CDR3 DNA reads as TGCGCCAGCAGCTCCGGGACCCCGGGTAACAATGAGCAGTTCTTC.

The genes are TRBV7-2 and TRBJ1-1; D is ambiguous. Trimming left V 2 bases short and J 6 bases short, with 10 bases between. Germline CDR1 and CDR2: SGHTA and FQGNSA. CDR3 length equals 13 residues. CDR3 loop: CASSLQVMSEAFF. DNA of the CDR3: TGTGCCAGCAGCTTACAGGTAATGTCTGAAGCTTTCTTT.

The rearrangement joins TRBV19 to TRBJ2-7; D possibly corresponds to TRBD2 (6 bases). The germline V and J ends were trimmed by 5 bases and 0 bases, with 17 bases remaining between them. The V gene's germline CDR1 is LNHDA and CDR2 SQIVND (reference sequence). The CDR3 covers 16 residues. For the CDR3, the DNA is TGTGCCAGTAGTGGGGGGAGATCGAGGAACTCCTACGAGCAGTACTTC. Amino acid sequence: CASSGGRSRNSYEQYF.

The CDR3 DNA is TGTGCCAGCAGCCTCCGGGACAGGGGCTCTGGCTACACCTTC. This translates into CASSLRDRGSGYTF. V and J are TRBV7-2 and TRBJ1-2, with 10 nucleotides matching TRBD1. Trimming removed 5 bases from V and 7 bases from J; junction bases left unmatched: 7. CDR3 length: 14 residues. Germline V gives CDR1 SGHTA, CDR2 FQGNSA.

The V gene is TRBV6-2 or TRBV6-3, the J gene TRBJ2-1, with TRBD2 matching 14 bases. This CDR3 is built from 18 residues. Germline V lookup: CDR1 MNHEY, CDR2 SVGEGT. The trim removed 2 bases at V and 4 bases at J, leaving 7 bases unmatched. The CDR3 nucleotides read TGTGCCAGCAGTTACGGGACTAGCGGGGGAAGAGTTTACAATGAGCAGTTCTTC. As protein: CASSYGTSGGRVYNEQFF.